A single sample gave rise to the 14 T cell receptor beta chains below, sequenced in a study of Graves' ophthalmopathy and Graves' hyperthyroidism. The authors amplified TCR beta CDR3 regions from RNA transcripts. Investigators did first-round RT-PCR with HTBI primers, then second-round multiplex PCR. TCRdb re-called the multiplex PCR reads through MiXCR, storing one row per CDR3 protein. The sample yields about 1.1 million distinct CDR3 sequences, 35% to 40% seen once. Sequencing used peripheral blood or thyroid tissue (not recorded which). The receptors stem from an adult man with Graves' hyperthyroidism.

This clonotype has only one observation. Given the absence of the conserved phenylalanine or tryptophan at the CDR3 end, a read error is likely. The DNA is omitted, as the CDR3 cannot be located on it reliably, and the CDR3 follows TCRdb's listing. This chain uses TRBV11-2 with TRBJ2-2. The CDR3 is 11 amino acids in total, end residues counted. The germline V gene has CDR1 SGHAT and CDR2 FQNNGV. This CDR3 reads CASSLDPIVAG.

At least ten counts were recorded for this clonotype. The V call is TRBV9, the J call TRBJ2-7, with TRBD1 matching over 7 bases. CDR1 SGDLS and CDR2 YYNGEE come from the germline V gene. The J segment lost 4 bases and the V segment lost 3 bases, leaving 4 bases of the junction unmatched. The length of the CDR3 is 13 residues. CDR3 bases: TGTGCCAGCAGCGACACACAGGGGTACGAGCAGTACTTC. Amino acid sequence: CASSDTQGYEQYF.

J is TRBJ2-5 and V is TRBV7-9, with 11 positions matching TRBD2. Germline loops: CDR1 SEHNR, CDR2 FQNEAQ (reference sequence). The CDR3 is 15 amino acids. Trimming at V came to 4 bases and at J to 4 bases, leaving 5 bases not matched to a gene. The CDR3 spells CASSWGLAAAETQYF. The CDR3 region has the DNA TGTGCCAGCAGCTGGGGACTAGCGGCCGCAGAGACCCAGTACTTC.

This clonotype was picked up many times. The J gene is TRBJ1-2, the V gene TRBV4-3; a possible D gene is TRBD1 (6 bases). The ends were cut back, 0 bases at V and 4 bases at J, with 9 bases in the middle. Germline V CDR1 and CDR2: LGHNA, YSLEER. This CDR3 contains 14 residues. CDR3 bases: TGCGCCAGCAGCCAAGATCCGGACAGCTATGGCTACACCTTC. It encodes CASSQDPDSYGYTF.

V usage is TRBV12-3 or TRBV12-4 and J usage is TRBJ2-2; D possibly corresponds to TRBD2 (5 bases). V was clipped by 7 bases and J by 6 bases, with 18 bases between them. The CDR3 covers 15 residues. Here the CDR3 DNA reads TGTGCCAGCACCCTACGAGGACTGGCGGCCGGGGAGCTGTTTTTT. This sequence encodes CASTLRGLAAGELFF.

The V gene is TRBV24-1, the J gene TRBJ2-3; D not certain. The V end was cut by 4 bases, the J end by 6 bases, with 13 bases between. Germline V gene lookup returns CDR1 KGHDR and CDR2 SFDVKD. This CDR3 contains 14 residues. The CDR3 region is CATSEHWLGDTQYF. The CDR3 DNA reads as TGTGCCACCAGTGAGCACTGGTTAGGGGATACGCAGTATTTT.

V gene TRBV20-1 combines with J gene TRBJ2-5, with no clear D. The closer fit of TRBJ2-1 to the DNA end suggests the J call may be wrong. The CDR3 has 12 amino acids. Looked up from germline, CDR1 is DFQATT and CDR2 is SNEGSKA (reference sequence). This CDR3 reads CSARVEYNEQFF. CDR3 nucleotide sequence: TGCAGTGCTAGAGTGGAGTACAATGAGCAGTTCTTC.

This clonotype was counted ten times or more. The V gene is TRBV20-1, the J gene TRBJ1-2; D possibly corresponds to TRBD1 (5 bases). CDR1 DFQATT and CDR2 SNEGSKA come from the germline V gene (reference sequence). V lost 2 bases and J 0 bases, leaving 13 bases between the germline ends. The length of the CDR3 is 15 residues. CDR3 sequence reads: CSARQTGRPNYGYTF. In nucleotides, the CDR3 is TGCAGTGCTAGACAGACGGGACGGCCTAACTATGGCTACACCTTC.

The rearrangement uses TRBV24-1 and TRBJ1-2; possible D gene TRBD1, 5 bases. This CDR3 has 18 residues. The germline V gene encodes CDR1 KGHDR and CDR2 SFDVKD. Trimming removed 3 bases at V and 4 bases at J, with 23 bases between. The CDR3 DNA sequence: TGTGCCACCAGTGATCTGGGCGCGGGACGGGGGACCTTCTATGGCTACACCTTC. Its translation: CATSDLGAGRGTFYGYTF.

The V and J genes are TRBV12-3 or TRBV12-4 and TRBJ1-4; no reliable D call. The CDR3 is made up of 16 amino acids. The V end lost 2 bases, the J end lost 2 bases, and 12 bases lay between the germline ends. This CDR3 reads CASSLNVGGTNEKLFF. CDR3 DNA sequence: TGTGCCAGCAGTTTAAATGTGGGTGGGACTAATGAAAAACTGTTTTTT.

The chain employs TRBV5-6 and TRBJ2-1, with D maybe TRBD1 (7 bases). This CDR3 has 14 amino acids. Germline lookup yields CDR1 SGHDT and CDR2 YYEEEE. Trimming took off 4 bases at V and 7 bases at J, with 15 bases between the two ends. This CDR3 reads CASSGTGAGNEQFF. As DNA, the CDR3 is TGTGCCAGCAGCGGCACAGGGGCGGGGAATGAGCAGTTCTTC. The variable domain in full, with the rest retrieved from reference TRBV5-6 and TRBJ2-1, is DAGVTQSPTHLIKTRGQQVTLRCSPKSGHDTVSWYQQALGQGPQFIFQYYEEEERQRGNFPDRFSGHQFPNYSSELNVNALLLGDSALYLCASSGTGAGNEQFFGPGTRLTVL.

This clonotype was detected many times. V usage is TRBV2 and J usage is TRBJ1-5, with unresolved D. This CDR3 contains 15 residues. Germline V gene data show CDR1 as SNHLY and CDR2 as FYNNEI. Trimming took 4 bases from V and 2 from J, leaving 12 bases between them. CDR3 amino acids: CASSAGILRNQPQHF. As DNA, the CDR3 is TGTGCCAGCAGTGCGGGAATACTTCGCAATCAGCCCCAGCATTTT.

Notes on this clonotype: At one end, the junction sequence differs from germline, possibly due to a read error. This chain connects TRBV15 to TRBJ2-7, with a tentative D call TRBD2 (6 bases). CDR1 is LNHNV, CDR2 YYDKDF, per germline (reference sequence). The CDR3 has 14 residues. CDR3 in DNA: TGTGCCACCAGCCGGACCGCTAGCGCCTACAAGCAGTACTTC. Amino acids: CATSRTASAYKQYF.

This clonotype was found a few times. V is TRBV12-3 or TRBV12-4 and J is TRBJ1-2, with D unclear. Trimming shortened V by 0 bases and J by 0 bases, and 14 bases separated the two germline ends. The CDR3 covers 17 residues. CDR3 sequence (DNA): TGTGCCAGCAGTTTAGCTCTTATAGGGCGAGCTAACTATGGCTACACCTTC. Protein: CASSLALIGRANYGYTF.